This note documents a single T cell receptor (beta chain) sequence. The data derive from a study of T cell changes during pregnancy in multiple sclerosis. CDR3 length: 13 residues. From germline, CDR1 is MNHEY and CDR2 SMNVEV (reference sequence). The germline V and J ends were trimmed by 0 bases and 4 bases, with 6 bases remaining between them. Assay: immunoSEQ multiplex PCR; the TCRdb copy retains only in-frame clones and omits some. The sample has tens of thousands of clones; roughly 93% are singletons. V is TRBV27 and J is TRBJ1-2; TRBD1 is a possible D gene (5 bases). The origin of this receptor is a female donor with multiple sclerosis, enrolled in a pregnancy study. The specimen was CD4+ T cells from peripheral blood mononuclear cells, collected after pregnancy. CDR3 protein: CASSLSGVYGYTF. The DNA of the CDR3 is TGTGCCAGCAGTTTATCAGGGGTCTATGGCTACACCTTC.